This TCR beta chain was retrieved from a study of shared clonotypes between healthy human individuals. Study results and caveats: Memory subsets generally showed lower estimated richness than naive subsets. Generation probabilities were higher for clonotypes shared across all four sorted-subset donors than for unshared ones.

With regard to this clone: Antigen unknown.

Deep-level running was used for the assay. Profiled with immunoSEQ multiplex PCR; TCRdb holds only in-frame clones, not every one. This table has about 1.1 million clones, more than 75% appearing once. Adult donors, all healthy and HIV-negative, had no recent acute infections or vaccinations. The sample consisted of memory CD4+ T cells from PBMCs. Subset noted: CD45RA-negative fraction. This TCR came from a man younger than 35 in good health. Some clones in this sample may be carry-over from other donors' samples.

CDR3 in amino acids: CASSSGTAPGELFF. DNA of the CDR3: TGCGCCAGCAGCTCCGGGACCGCACCCGGGGAGCTGTTTTTT. V usage is TRBV5-1 and J usage is TRBJ2-2; the D gene could be TRBD1 or TRBD2 (5 bases each). Germline CDR1 SGHRS, CDR2 YFSETQ. Trimming cost V 3 bases and J 6 bases, with 12 bases left between them. The CDR3 is made up of 14 amino acids.